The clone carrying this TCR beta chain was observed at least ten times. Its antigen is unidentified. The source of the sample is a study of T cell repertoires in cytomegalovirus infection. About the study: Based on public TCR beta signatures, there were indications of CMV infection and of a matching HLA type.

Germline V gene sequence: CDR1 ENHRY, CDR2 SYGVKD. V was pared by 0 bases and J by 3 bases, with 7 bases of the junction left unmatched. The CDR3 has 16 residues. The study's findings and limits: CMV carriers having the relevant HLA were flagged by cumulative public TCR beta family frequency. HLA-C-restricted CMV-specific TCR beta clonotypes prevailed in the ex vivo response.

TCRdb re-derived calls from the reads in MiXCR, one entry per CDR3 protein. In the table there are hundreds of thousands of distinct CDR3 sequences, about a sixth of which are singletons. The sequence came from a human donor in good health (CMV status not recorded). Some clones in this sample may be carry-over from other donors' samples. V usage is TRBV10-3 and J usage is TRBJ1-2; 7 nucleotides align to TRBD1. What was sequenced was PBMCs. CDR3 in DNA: TGTGCCATCAGTGAGTCGATGGGCAGGGGGGACTATGGCTACACCTTC. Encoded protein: CAISESMGRGDYGYTF.